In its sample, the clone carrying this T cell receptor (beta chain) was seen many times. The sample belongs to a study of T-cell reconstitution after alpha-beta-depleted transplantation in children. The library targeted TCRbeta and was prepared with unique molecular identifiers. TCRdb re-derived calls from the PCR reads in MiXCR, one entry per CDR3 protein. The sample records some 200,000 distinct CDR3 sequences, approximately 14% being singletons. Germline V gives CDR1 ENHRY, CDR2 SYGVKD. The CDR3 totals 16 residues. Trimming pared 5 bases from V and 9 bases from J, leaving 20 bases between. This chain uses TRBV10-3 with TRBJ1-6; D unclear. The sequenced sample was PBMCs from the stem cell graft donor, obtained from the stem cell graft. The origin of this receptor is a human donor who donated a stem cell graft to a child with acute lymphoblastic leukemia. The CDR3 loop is CAISSLLGRASSPLHF. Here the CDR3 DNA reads TGTGCCATCAGTTCCCTTTTGGGGAGGGCAAGTTCACCCCTCCACTTT.